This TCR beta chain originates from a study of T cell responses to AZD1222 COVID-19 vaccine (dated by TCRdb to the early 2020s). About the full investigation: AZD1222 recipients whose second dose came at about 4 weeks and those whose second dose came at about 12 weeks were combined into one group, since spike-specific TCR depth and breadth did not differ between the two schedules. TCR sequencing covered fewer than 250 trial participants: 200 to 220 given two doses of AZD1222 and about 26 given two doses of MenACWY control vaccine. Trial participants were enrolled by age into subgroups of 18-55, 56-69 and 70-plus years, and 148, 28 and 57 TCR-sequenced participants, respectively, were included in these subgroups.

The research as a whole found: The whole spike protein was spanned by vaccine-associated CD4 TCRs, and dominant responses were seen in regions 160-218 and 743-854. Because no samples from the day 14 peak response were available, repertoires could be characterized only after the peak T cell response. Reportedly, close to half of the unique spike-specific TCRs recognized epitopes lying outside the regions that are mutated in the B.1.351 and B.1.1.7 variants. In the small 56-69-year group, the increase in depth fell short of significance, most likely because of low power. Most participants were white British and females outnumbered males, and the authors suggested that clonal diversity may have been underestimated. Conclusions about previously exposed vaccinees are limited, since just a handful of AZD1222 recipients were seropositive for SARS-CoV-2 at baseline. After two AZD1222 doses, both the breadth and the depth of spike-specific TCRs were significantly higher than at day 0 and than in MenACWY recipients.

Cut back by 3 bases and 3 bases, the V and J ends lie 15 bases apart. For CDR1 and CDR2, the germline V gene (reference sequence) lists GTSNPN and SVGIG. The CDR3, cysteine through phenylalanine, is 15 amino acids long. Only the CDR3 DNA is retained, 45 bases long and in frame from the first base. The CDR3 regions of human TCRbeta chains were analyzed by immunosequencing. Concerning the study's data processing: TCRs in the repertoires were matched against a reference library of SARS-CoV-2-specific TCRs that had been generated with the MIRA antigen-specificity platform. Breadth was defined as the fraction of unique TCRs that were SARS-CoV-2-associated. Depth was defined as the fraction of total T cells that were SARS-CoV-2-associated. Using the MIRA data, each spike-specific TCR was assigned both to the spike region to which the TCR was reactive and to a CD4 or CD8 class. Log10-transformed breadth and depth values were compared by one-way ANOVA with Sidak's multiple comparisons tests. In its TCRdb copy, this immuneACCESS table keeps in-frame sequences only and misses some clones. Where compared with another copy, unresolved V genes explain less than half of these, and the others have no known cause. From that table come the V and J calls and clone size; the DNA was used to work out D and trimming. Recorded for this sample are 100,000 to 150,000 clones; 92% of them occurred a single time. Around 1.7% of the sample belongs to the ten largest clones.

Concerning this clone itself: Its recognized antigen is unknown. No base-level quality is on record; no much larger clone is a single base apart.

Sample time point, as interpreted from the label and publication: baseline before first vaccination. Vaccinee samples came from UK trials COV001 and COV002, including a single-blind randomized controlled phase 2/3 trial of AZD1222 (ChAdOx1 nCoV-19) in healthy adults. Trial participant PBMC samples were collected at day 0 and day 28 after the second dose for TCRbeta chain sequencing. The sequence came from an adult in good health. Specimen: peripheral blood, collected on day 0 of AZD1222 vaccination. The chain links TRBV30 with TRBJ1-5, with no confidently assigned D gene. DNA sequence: TGTGCCTGGAGCCCTGAGGCGCACCCCAATCAGCCCCAGCATTTT. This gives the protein CAWSPEAHPNQPQHF.